This T cell receptor (beta chain) was captured in a study of T cells in Graves' hyperthyroidism and ophthalmopathy. General observations from the study: From stable hyperthyroidism, ophthalmopathy was set apart by a 13 V-J model.

Germline V gene data show CDR1 as DFQATT and CDR2 as SNEGSKA (reference sequence). The length of the CDR3 is 13 residues. The ends lost 7 bases at V and 5 bases at J; junction bases unmatched: 7. In its sample, this clonotype was seen once. Its specificity is unknown. Researchers took RNA transcripts and amplified the TCR beta CDR3 regions from them. Researchers ran a first-round RT-PCR on the TCR CDR3 using the HTBI primer set. TCRdb recomputed calls from the multiplex PCR reads with MiXCR, one row per CDR3 protein. Altogether about 610,000 distinct CDR3 sequences are present, roughly 46% being singletons, with the ten largest covering around 8%.

The receptor was isolated from a woman under 30 with Graves' hyperthyroidism. V usage is TRBV20-1 and J usage is TRBJ2-1, with TRBD2 matching over 8 bases. Specimen: peripheral blood or thyroid tissue (not recorded which). The CDR3 here is CSEPGLGHNEQFF. As DNA, the CDR3 is TGCAGTGAACCGGGACTAGGACACAATGAGCAGTTCTTC.